Given below is one T cell receptor beta chain in context. In germline, CDR1 is GTSNPN, CDR2 SVGIG (reference sequence). This CDR3 region has 13 residues. The germline V and J ends were trimmed by 5 bases and 5 bases, with 15 bases remaining between them. Generated by immunoSEQ multiplex PCR, the TCRdb table keeps only in-frame clones and is missing some. The repertoire consists of 300,000 to 450,000 clones, with about 89% occurring once and the leading ten covering about 2%. The data originate from a study of blood T cell repertoires in COVID-19. Study details: From T cells, B-cell-depleted T cells, or PBMCs came the material, which was cDNA or gDNA.

The TCR sequence derives from a woman aged 55 to 70 with COVID-19, enrolled during active disease. The chain uses TRBV30 and TRBJ2-5, with D possibly being TRBD1 (6 bases). Material for sequencing was peripheral blood. The CDR3 DNA reads as TGTGCCTGGTTGCAGGGGCCCTGGGAGACCCAGTACTTC. Its translation: CAWLQGPWETQYF. Based on the CDR3 plus reference TRBV30 and TRBJ2-5, the full variable domain is SQTIHQWPATLVQPVGSPLSLECTVEGTSNPNLYWYRQAAGRGLQLLFYSVGIGQISSEVPQNLSASRPQDRQFILSSKKLLLSDSGFYLCAWLQGPWETQYFGPGTRLLVL.